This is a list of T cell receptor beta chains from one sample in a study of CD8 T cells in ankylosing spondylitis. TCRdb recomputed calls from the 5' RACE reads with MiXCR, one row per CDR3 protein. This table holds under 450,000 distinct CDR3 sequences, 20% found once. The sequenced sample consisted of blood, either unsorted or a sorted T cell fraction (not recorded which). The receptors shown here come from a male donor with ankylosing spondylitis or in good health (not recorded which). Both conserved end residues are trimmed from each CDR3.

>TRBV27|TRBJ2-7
ASTPRPGLYEQY
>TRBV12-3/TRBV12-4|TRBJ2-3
ASSPLGRADTQY
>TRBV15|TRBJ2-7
ATRPDKGAYEQY
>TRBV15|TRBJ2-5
ATSRADSLDEETQY
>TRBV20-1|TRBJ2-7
SAPLLDSSYEQY
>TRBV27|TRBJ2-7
ATLTPSYEQY
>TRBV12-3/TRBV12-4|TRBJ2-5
ASSSSGGLETQY
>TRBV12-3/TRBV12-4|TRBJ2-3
ASSPSWTGSTDTQY
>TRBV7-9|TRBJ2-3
ASSNVSYTQY
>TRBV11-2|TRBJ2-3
ASSLGIQRGGPDTQY
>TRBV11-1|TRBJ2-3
ASSKTSGGATHSTDTQY
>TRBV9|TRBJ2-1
ASSALRTSIGVDEQF
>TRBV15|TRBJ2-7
ATSRALWEGTNTPYEQY
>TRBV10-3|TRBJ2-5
AISEENAEETQY
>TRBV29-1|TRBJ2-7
STRDTDYEQY
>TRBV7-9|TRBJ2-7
ASSLVSSGAEQY
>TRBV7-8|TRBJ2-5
ASSSSGGWETQY
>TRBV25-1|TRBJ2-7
ASSRTGGIYEQY
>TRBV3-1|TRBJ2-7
ASRRKQDFSYEQY
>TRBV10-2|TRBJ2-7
ASGGTSGGYEQY
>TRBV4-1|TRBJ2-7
ASSQEARTYEQY
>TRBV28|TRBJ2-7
ASSFNPAYEQY
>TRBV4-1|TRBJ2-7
ASSQDRTGISYEQY
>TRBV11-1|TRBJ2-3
ASSFPLRTGVTSDTQY
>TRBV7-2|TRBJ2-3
ASSPVGLTDTQY
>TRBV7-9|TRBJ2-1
ASTPRDRRQVEQF
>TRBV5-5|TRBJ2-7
ASSLDGTVSYEQY
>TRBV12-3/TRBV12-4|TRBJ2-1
ASSRALYNEQF
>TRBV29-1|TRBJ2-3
SVVWARTSTDTQY
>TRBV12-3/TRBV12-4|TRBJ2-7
ASGGLGEQY
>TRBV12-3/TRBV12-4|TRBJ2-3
ASSFPQTGHWTDTQY
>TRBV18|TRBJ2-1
ASSPDRGLNNEQF
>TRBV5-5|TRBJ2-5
ASSLEMAGGRETQY
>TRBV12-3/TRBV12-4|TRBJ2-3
ASRGQGQDTQY
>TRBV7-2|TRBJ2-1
ASSPLAGGDEQF
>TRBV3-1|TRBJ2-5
ASSQWPPTGNQETQY
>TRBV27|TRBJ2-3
ASSPYDRSSTDTQY
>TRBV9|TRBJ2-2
ASRALTGELF
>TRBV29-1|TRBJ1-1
SVERGRGAEAF
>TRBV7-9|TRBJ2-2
ASGGLTGELF
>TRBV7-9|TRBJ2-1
ASSQRQGLRDEQF
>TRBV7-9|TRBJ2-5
ASSTDGPSGETQY
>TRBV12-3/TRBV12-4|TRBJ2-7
ASSLRLAIYEQY
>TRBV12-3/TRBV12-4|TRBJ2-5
ASSPAVGGEETQY
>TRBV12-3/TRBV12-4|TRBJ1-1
ASSLNVDREAF
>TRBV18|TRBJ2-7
ASSPSEGGFYEQY
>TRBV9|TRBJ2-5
ASSVTGLNQETQY